This T cell receptor (beta chain) derives from a study of vaccination and CD4 T cells after COVID-19. This CDR3 contains 14 residues. V lost 5 bases to trimming and J lost 3 bases, with 11 bases between them. Germline CDR1 is SEHNR and CDR2 is FQNEAQ (reference sequence). Treatment: approximately nine-day PBMC culture with coronavirus spike peptide pools or control peptides (ViraFEST assay). From the unexposed donor, CD4+ T cells were collected ahead of the COVID-19 pandemic (2011-2018). There are a few counts of this clonotype. Its antigen is undetermined. Oncomine TCR Beta short-read sequencing was applied to DNA from cultured CD4+ T cells. TCRdb analysed the PCR reads with MiXCR anew, one entry per CDR3 protein. The sample lists 6,500 to 10,000 distinct CDR3 sequences, over 35% seen once, with roughly 20% in the top ten.

The sequenced sample was CD4+ T cells from blood, cultured in vitro. This TCR was sampled from a human donor in good health. V gene TRBV7-9 combines with J gene TRBJ1-5; D gene ambiguous. In nucleotides, the CDR3 is TGTGCCAGCAGCGAAGGGTGGGTCAATCAGCCCCAGCATTTT. Translated, it gives CASSEGWVNQPQHF. The full variable domain, its missing parts supplied by reference TRBV7-9 and TRBJ1-5, is DTGVSQNPRHKITKRGQNVTFRCDPISEHNRLYWYRQTLGQGPEFLTYFQNEAQLEKSRLLSDRFSAERPKGSFSTLEIQRTEQGDSAMYLCASSEGWVNQPQHFGDGTRLSIL.